The 32 T cell receptor beta chains presented below share a single source sample, sequenced in a study of cytotoxic CD8 clonotypes in ibrutinib-treated CLL. Sequencing used immunoSEQ multiplex PCR; TCRdb keeps in-frame clones, though not all of them. The data hold 35,000 to 50,000 clones, with under 80% observed a single time. This specimen consisted of PBMCs, obtained at disease progression, from a patient treated with ibrutinib. The receptors derive from a human donor with chronic lymphocytic leukemia.

This chain links TRBV11-2 with TRBJ1-2, with 10 bases identical to TRBD1. The V segment lost 6 bases and the J segment 4 bases; nucleotides outside the gene matches: 8. CDR1 and CDR2 (germline): SGHAT, FQNNGV. CDR3 length: 15 residues. The CDR3 protein is CASSPTGGSSYGYTF. The CDR3 region has the DNA TGTGCCAGCAGTCCGACAGGGGGCAGTAGCTATGGCTACACCTTC.

This chain joins TRBV5-1 and TRBJ2-2; D gene uncertain. The germline V gene encodes CDR1 SGHRS and CDR2 YFSETQ. The CDR3 spans 13 residues. Trimming removed 0 bases from V and 4 bases from J, with 4 bases in between. Here the CDR3 reads CASSLVGTGELFF. The CDR3 region has the DNA TGCGCCAGCAGCTTGGTGGGCACCGGGGAGCTGTTTTTT.

The table lists this clone with a few counts. The chain has TRBV18 and TRBJ1-3; TRBD1 might be the D (6 bases). The CDR3 totals 15 residues. V was shortened by 3 bases and J by 2 bases, with 11 bases between the two germline ends. Germline V gives CDR1 KGHSH, CDR2 LQKENI. The CDR3 nucleotides read TGTGCCAGCTCACCGAAGGCAGGGGCTGGAAACACCATATATTTT. This encodes CASSPKAGAGNTIYF. The full variable domain, completed using reference TRBV18 and TRBJ1-3, is NAGVMQNPRHLVRRRGQEARLRCSPMKGHSHVYWYRQLPEEGLKFMVYLQKENIIDESGMPKERFSAEFPKEGPSILRIQQVVRGDSAAYFCASSPKAGAGNTIYFGEGSWLTVV.

V and J are TRBV7-3 and TRBJ1-2; D is possibly TRBD1 (5 bases). The V end was cut by 5 bases, the J end by 4 bases, with 23 bases between. The CDR3 totals 17 residues. Germline loops: CDR1 SGHTA, CDR2 FQGTGA. The CDR3 DNA reads TGTGCCAGCAGCCCCAGGGACCCTACGTTGTCACCCTATGGCTACACCTTC. It translates to CASSPRDPTLSPYGYTF.

This clone was observed a few times. One junction end disagrees with the germline gene, perhaps due to a read error. As DNA, the CDR3 is TGTGCCAGCTCTCCACTAGCGGTCGAGACCCAGTACTTC. Protein: CASSPLAVETQYF. The chain links TRBV18 to TRBJ2-5; 8 bases agree with TRBD2. CDR3 length: 13 residues. Looked up from germline, CDR1 is KGHSH and CDR2 is LQKENI.

This rearrangement joins TRBV5-1 to TRBJ2-1; D possibly corresponds to TRBD1 (6 bases). CDR1 is SGHRS and CDR2 is YFSETQ in the germline V gene. Trimming took 0 bases from V and 7 from J, leaving 14 bases between them. This CDR3 has 15 amino acids. The CDR3 DNA is TGCGCCAGCAGCTTGGAAGGGGGAAGGCCAAATGAGCAGTTCTTC. Amino acid sequence: CASSLEGGRPNEQFF.

This clone has a handful of counts. This rearrangement joins TRBV6-1 to TRBJ2-5; either TRBD1 or TRBD2 may supply D (5 bases each). The germline CDR1 and CDR2 sequences are MNHNS and SASEGT. The CDR3 has 15 amino acids. V shed 4 bases and J shed 4 bases, with 16 bases lying between them. The CDR3 region has the DNA TGTGCCAGCAGTGCCTTGGGGACCCAGTCAGAGACCCAGTACTTC. It translates to CASSALGTQSETQYF.

This clone has a handful of counts. The V gene is TRBV5-1, the J gene TRBJ1-4, with 9 positions matching TRBD1. V trimming: 4 bases; J trimming: 6 bases; junction bases outside the gene matches: 4. The germline gives CDR1 SGHRS, CDR2 YFSETQ. The CDR3 is 14 residues long. The CDR3 here is CASSHRGQDEKLFF. DNA of the CDR3: TGCGCCAGCAGCCACAGGGGGCAAGATGAAAAACTGTTTTTT. The complete variable domain, with remaining parts taken from reference TRBV5-1 and TRBJ1-4, reads KAGVTQTPRYLIKTRGQQVTLSCSPISGHRSVSWYQQTPGQGLQFLFEYFSETQRNKGNFPGRFSGRQFSNSRSEMNVSTLELGDSALYLCASSHRGQDEKLFFGSGTQLSVL.

J is TRBJ2-1 and V is TRBV7-2; the D is unclear. This CDR3 comprises 13 residues. V dropped 5 bases and J dropped 8 bases, with 13 bases sitting between them. Germline-derived CDR1 and CDR2 are SGHTA and FQGNSA. The DNA for the CDR3 is TGTGCCAGCAGCATCCGACCCCGCGATGAGCAGTTCTTC. This gives the protein CASSIRPRDEQFF.

This clone was recorded a few times. The rearrangement joins TRBV13 to TRBJ2-7; weak D call: TRBD1 (6 bases). Germline V CDR1 and CDR2: PRHDT, FYEKMQ (reference sequence). The CDR3 consists of 13 residues. V was clipped by 5 bases and J by 6 bases, with 14 bases between them. The CDR3 sequence is CASSIYSGVEQYF. CDR3 sequence (DNA): TGTGCCAGCAGCATCTATTCAGGGGTCGAGCAGTACTTC. Full variable domain (remainder filled in from reference TRBV13 and TRBJ2-7): AAGVIQSPRHLIKEKRETATLKCYPIPRHDTVYWYQQGPGQDPQFLISFYEKMQSDKGSIPDRFSAQQFSDYHSELNMSSLELGDSALYFCASSIYSGVEQYFGPGTRLTVT.

The V call is TRBV30, the J call TRBJ2-2; TRBD1 aligns across 8 bases. Germline loops: CDR1 GTSNPN, CDR2 SVGIG (reference sequence). Trimming removed 7 bases from V and 4 bases from J; junction bases left unmatched: 2. The CDR3 consists of 12 residues. The CDR3, as DNA: TGTGCCTTTACAGGGGGCACCGGGGAGCTGTTTTTT. Its protein is CAFTGGTGELFF.

This sequence joins TRBV27 and TRBJ2-1; maybe TRBD1 (5 bases). Germline CDR1 and CDR2: MNHEY and SMNVEV (reference sequence). V lost 7 bases and J 4 bases, leaving 14 bases between the germline ends. This CDR3 has 14 residues. The CDR3 spells CASTRTGPYNEQFF. DNA of the CDR3: TGTGCCAGCACTCGCACAGGACCTTACAATGAGCAGTTCTTC.

This clone has only a few counts. This chain links TRBV28 with TRBJ2-7; D not certain. V dropped 8 bases and J dropped 6 bases, with 14 bases sitting between them. CDR1 and CDR2 (germline): MDHEN, SYDVKM. The CDR3 is 12 residues long. The CDR3 region is CASGMGLAEQYF. The CDR3 bases are TGTGCCAGCGGGATGGGGTTAGCCGAGCAGTACTTC.

The chain has TRBV28 and TRBJ1-3, with D hard to call. V lost 10 bases to trimming and J lost 5 bases, with 9 bases between them. Germline values: CDR1 MDHEN, CDR2 SYDVKM. CDR3 length: 11 amino acids. CDR3 sequence reads: CAIRGRNTIYF. As DNA, the CDR3 is TGTGCCATCAGAGGGAGAAACACCATATATTTT.

The CDR3 DNA follows: TGTGCCAGCAGGGTCCAGGGGGACACTGAAGCTTTCTTT. Amino acids: CASRVQGDTEAFF. This sequence joins TRBV6-1 and TRBJ1-1; TRBD1 aligns across 7 bases. In germline, CDR1 is MNHNS, CDR2 SASEGT. With V trimmed by 6 bases and J by 3 bases, 4 bases remained unmatched. CDR3 size: 13 residues.

The rearrangement uses TRBV20-1 and TRBJ2-1, with D perhaps matching TRBD2 (6 bases). This CDR3 has 11 amino acids. V lost 4 bases and J lost 10, with 11 bases in between. Germline V gives CDR1 DFQATT, CDR2 SNEGSKA (reference sequence). This CDR3 is CSAIIAEEQFF. Written as DNA, the CDR3 is TGCAGTGCTATAATAGCGGAGGAGCAGTTCTTC.

V and J are TRBV6-9 and TRBJ2-7; 7 bases map to TRBD1. CDR3 length equals 14 residues. The ends lost 6 bases at V and 2 bases at J; junction bases unmatched: 7. Germline V gene data show CDR1 as MNHGY and CDR2 as SVAAGI. The DNA of the CDR3 is TGTGCCAGCAGGGCACAGGGGAGAGCCTACGAGCAGTACTTC. Protein product: CASRAQGRAYEQYF.

This chain connects TRBV18 to TRBJ2-3; D is perhaps TRBD2 (5 bases). Trimming stripped 4 bases from V and 0 bases from J, with 17 bases between. Germline lookup yields CDR1 KGHSH and CDR2 LQKENI. This CDR3 contains 17 residues. CDR3 protein: CASSRTTSGVSTDTQYF. The CDR3 coding sequence is TGTGCCAGCTCACGCACCACGTCCGGGGTGAGCACAGATACGCAGTATTTT.

This chain uses TRBV18 with TRBJ2-1; 10 bases fit TRBD2. After removal of 0 bases from V and 10 bases from J, the junction contained 9 bases not matched to a gene. Germline-derived CDR1 and CDR2 are KGHSH and LQKENI. The CDR3 consists of 16 residues. CDR3: CASSPPLAGVAYEQFF. CDR3 bases: TGTGCCAGCTCACCACCTCTAGCGGGAGTCGCTTACGAGCAGTTCTTC.

The J gene is TRBJ2-1, the V gene TRBV19, with 7 bases fitting TRBD2. Per germline, CDR1 LNHDA and CDR2 SQIVND (reference sequence). There are 18 residues in the CDR3. Trimming removed 0 bases from V and 0 bases from J; junction bases left unmatched: 8. The CDR3 DNA sequence: TGTGCCAGTAGTATAGATCAGGGCGGGAGTTACTCCTACAATGAGCAGTTCTTC. Translation gives CASSIDQGGSYSYNEQFF.

The gene calls are TRBV2 and TRBJ2-7; D may be TRBD1 (5 bases). The ends were cut back, 3 bases at V and 1 base at J, with 16 bases in the middle. The CDR3 contains 16 residues. Germline CDR1 reads SNHLY; CDR2 reads FYNNEI. The CDR3 DNA is TGTGCCAGCAGTGAGATGGAGTGGGGCAGTTCCTACGAGCAGTACTTC. Its translation is CASSEMEWGSSYEQYF. Looking up the rest from reference TRBV2 and TRBJ2-7 gives the full variable domain: EPEVTQTPSHQVTQMGQEVILRCVPISNHLYFYWYRQILGQKVEFLVSFYNNEISEKSEIFDDQFSVERPDGSNFTLKIRSTKLEDSAMYFCASSEMEWGSSYEQYFGPGTRLTVT.

This sequence joins TRBV4-1 and TRBJ1-4; a possible D gene is TRBD1 (5 bases). This CDR3 comprises 11 residues. V was clipped by 4 bases and J by 10 bases, with 7 bases between them. Germline CDR1 and CDR2: MGHRA and YSYEKL. Written as DNA, the CDR3 is TGCGCCAGCAGCCGAACAGGAAAACTGTTTTTT. This translates into CASSRTGKLFF.

V gene TRBV2 combines with J gene TRBJ2-3, with D unclear. This CDR3 is built from 14 residues. Per germline, CDR1 SNHLY and CDR2 FYNNEI. The ends were cut back, 7 bases at V and 0 bases at J, with 11 bases in the middle. The CDR3 reads CASKTPTSTDTQYF. The CDR3 nucleotides are TGTGCCAGCAAGACTCCAACTAGCACAGATACGCAGTATTTT.

The chain links TRBV6-5 to TRBJ2-7; D may match TRBD1 or TRBD2 (7 bases each). The germline CDR1 and CDR2 sequences are MNHEY and SVGAGI. This CDR3 is built from 15 residues. The V end lost 7 bases, the J end lost 4 bases, and 20 bases lay between the germline ends. This chain's CDR3 is CASTRTQGGFYEQYF. CDR3 DNA: TGTGCCAGCACTCGCACCCAGGGGGGGTTTTACGAGCAGTACTTC.

The chain couples TRBV5-5 to TRBJ2-5; a weak D match, TRBD1 (5 bases). The CDR3 is 13 amino acids. CDR1 is SGHKS, CDR2 YYEKEE, per germline (reference sequence). V was cut by 4 bases and J by 0 bases, with 7 bases left in between. The CDR3 is CASSVQDQETQYF. The CDR3 bases are TGTGCCAGCAGCGTACAGGACCAAGAGACCCAGTACTTC.

The V and J genes are TRBV18 and TRBJ1-2; D is possibly TRBD1 (5 bases). Germline lookup yields CDR1 KGHSH and CDR2 LQKENI. The ends were cut back, 3 bases at V and 3 bases at J, with 11 bases in the middle. This CDR3 comprises 14 residues. CDR3 residues: CASSPLQDYYGYTF. The CDR3 nucleotides read TGTGCCAGCTCACCCTTACAGGACTACTATGGCTACACCTTC. Looking up the rest from reference TRBV18 and TRBJ1-2 gives the full variable domain: NAGVMQNPRHLVRRRGQEARLRCSPMKGHSHVYWYRQLPEEGLKFMVYLQKENIIDESGMPKERFSAEFPKEGPSILRIQQVVRGDSAAYFCASSPLQDYYGYTFGSGTRLTVV.

This clone was recorded once. The CDR3 region is CASSYSISLAGGYTF. The CDR3, as DNA: TGTGCCAGCAGTTACTCGATTTCACTTGCGGGGGGCTACACCTTC. The rearrangement uses TRBV6-6 and TRBJ1-2, with no clear D. Trimming took off 0 bases at V and 8 bases at J, with 16 bases between the two ends. The germline V gene encodes CDR1 MNHNY and CDR2 SVGAGI (reference sequence). The CDR3 is 15 amino acids.

The chain recombines TRBV7-8 with TRBJ1-2; 9 bases fit TRBD1. The J segment lost 3 bases and the V segment lost 4 bases, leaving 12 bases of the junction unmatched. CDR3 size: 17 residues. Germline CDR1 SGHVS, CDR2 FQNEAQ. The CDR3 bases are TGTGCCAGCAGCTCTTTCCGGAGGACAGGGGTTTACTATGGCTACACCTTC. Its protein product is CASSSFRRTGVYYGYTF. Based on the CDR3 plus reference TRBV7-8 and TRBJ1-2, the full variable domain is GAGVSQSPRYKVAKRGQDVALRCDPISGHVSLFWYQQALGQGPEFLTYFQNEAQLDKSGLPSDRFFAERPEGSVSTLKIQRTQQEDSAVYLCASSSFRRTGVYYGYTFGSGTRLTVV.

The chain combines TRBV19 with TRBJ1-1; D possibly corresponds to TRBD1 (6 bases). Looked up from germline, CDR1 is LNHDA and CDR2 is SQIVND (reference sequence). V lost 8 bases to trimming and J lost 4 bases, with 17 bases between them. The CDR3 is made up of 14 amino acids. The DNA of the CDR3 is TGTGCCAGTCTTCCCCTAGGGGGGACCACTGAAGCTTTCTTT. This encodes CASLPLGGTTEAFF.

The gene calls are TRBV6-5 and TRBJ2-7; 12 positions agree with TRBD2. CDR3 size: 15 residues. The germline gives CDR1 MNHEY, CDR2 SVGAGI. V lost 0 bases to trimming and J lost 4 bases; unmatched junction nucleotides: 1. The CDR3 loop is CASSYSLAGGYEQYF. CDR3 nucleotides: TGTGCCAGCAGTTACTCGCTAGCGGGGGGGTACGAGCAGTACTTC.

Concerning this clone itself: One junction end disagrees with the germline gene, perhaps due to a read error. The chain employs TRBV7-7 and TRBJ2-3; TRBD2 matches at 8 bases. The CDR3 is 15 amino acids. Germline CDR1 SSHAT, CDR2 FNYEAQ (reference sequence). CDR3 protein: CASSYGGGSEDTQYF. The CDR3 DNA sequence: TGTGCTAGCAGCTACGGCGGGGGGTCGGAAGATACGCAGTATTTT.

The CDR3, as DNA: TGTGCCAGCAGTGATAGGGACAGTTTTTACAATGAGCAGTTCTTC. Protein product: CASSDRDSFYNEQFF. The chain is built from TRBV25-1 and TRBJ2-1; 7 nucleotides agree with TRBD1. Trimming took 3 bases from V and 4 from J; bases not matched to a gene: 6. The germline gives CDR1 MGHDK, CDR2 SYGVNS. The CDR3 spans 15 residues.